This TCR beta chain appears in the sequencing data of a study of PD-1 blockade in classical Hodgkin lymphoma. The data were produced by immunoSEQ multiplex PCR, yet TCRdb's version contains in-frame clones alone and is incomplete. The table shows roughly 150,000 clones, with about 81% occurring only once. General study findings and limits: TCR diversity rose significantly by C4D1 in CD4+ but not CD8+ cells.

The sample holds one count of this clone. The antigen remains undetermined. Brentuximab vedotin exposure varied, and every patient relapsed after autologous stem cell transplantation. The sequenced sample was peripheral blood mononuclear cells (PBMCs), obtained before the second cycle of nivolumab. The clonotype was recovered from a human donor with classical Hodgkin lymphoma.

The CDR3 nucleotides read TGTGCCAGTAGTTTCCGGGACGGAGACATGGATACGCAGTATTTT. Encoded protein: CASSFRDGDMDTQYF. The chain is built from TRBV19 and TRBJ2-3, with D possibly called TRBD1 or TRBD2 (5 bases each). This CDR3 comprises 15 residues. V was trimmed by 5 bases and J by 6 bases, leaving 18 bases between them. Germline CDR1 and CDR2: LNHDA and SQIVND (reference sequence).